Included here is one T cell receptor beta chain sequence, with context. The germline V and J ends were trimmed by 5 bases and 0 bases, with 10 bases remaining between them. Germline lookup yields CDR1 SEHNR and CDR2 FQNEAQ (reference sequence). The CDR3 is 14 residues long. Random hexamers served to reverse transcribe about 0.5 to 1 ug RNA. Across 54 Vbeta and 13 Jbeta, TCR beta CDR3 was amplified with immunoSEQ multiplex PCR. TCRdb re-called the immunoSEQ multiplex PCR reads with MiXCR, one entry per CDR3 protein. The sample lists roughly 70,000 distinct CDR3 sequences; roughly 95% were seen once. This specimen comes from a study of CD8 T cells in Susac syndrome.

This clonotype originated in a human donor with multiple sclerosis. V is TRBV7-9 and J is TRBJ2-5, with D hard to call. The specimen was CD4+ T cells from PBMCs. The CDR3 sequence: CASSPNLYQETQYF. The CDR3 region has the DNA TGTGCCAGCAGCCCGAACTTGTACCAAGAGACCCAGTACTTC.